These T cell receptor beta chains were read from a single sample in a study of CD8 T cells in ankylosing spondylitis. TCRdb analysed the 5' RACE reads with MiXCR anew, one entry per CDR3 protein. The sample yields roughly 700,000 distinct CDR3 sequences, roughly 19% seen once. The specimen was blood, either unsorted or a sorted T cell fraction (not recorded which). These receptors were collected from a male donor with ankylosing spondylitis. Each CDR3 is given with its conserved first and last residue. D genes are given only for firm matches. Rows may omit the clone size; those that give it use once, few, many or a size class.

clone size,J gene,D gene,V gene,CDR3 protein,CDR3 DNA
few,TRBJ2-2,TRBD2,TRBV20-1,CCARDRNSGTNTGELFF,TGCTGTGCTAGAGATCGAAATAGCGGGACGAACACCGGGGAGCTGTTTTTT
once,TRBJ2-3,TRBD1,TRBV9,CASSIQGAHRDTQYF,TGTGCCAGCAGCATACAGGGGGCGCACAGAGATACGCAGTATTTT
few,TRBJ2-1,TRBD2,TRBV7-9,CASSLGGTSGVNEQFF,TGTGCCAGCAGCTTGGGGGGGACTAGCGGGGTCAATGAGCAGTTCTTC
few,TRBJ1-1,.,TRBV4-1,CASSQDSYSFGTEAFF,TGCGCCAGCAGCCAAGACTCGTATAGTTTTGGCACTGAAGCTTTCTTT
.,TRBJ2-1,TRBD1,TRBV11-2,CASSPNDRAGGNEQFF,TGTGCCAGCAGCCCAAATGACAGGGCAGGCGGAAATGAGCAGTTCTTC
.,TRBJ1-3,.,TRBV6-5,CASSYSLAVGNTIYF,TGTGCCAGCAGTTACTCTTTAGCAGTCGGAAATACCATATATTTT
.,TRBJ1-2,.,TRBV30,CAWTHPGRRATF,TGTGCCTGGACCCACCCCGGGAGGAGGGCCACCTTC
many,TRBJ1-2,TRBD1,TRBV6-5,CASSPQGGGYTF,TGTGCCAGCAGTCCACAGGGGGGAGGCTACACCTTC
.,TRBJ1-2,.,TRBV20-1,CRSGGLGNYGYTF,TGCAGGTCAGGAGGTTTAGGGAACTATGGCTACACCTTC
.,TRBJ1-2,.,TRBV12-3/TRBV12-4,CASTTGGFSGYTF,TGTGCCAGCACGACAGGTGGTTTTAGTGGCTACACCTTC
.,TRBJ1-1,.,TRBV7-2,CASSLGDWDGVTEAFF,TGTGCCAGCAGCTTAGGGGACTGGGATGGAGTCACTGAAGCTTTCTTT
few,TRBJ1-1,.,TRBV25-1,CASSGPTWGTEAFF,TGTGCCAGCAGTGGCCCAACGTGGGGCACTGAAGCTTTCTTT
few,TRBJ1-1,.,TRBV29-1,CSVLLQGMNTEAFF,TGCAGCGTCCTCCTCCAGGGAATGAACACTGAAGCTTTCTTT
.,TRBJ1-3,TRBD1,TRBV3-1,CASNSGGPGNTIYF,TGTGCCAGCAACTCAGGGGGCCCCGGGAACACCATATATTTT
.,TRBJ2-5,TRBD1,TRBV20-1,CSAHDRVQETQYF,TGCAGTGCTCATGACAGGGTCCAAGAGACCCAGTACTTC
few,TRBJ1-5,.,TRBV9,CASSVDGDSNQPQHF,TGTGCCAGCAGCGTAGACGGGGATAGCAATCAGCCCCAGCATTTT
many,TRBJ2-1,.,TRBV29-1,CSVVRLASYNEQFF,TGCAGCGTTGTAAGGTTAGCTTCCTACAATGAGCAGTTCTTC
.,TRBJ2-1,TRBD2,TRBV10-2,CASSEVAGGPGNEQFF,TGCGCCAGCAGTGAGGTGGCGGGGGGGCCGGGAAATGAGCAGTTCTTC
few,TRBJ2-3,.,TRBV6-2/TRBV6-3,CASSFPRGTLTDTQYF,TGTGCCAGCAGCTTTCCCCGGGGGACCCTCACAGATACGCAGTATTTT
.,TRBJ2-7,.,TRBV29-1,CSVYAPAGVGDEQYF,TGCAGCGTTTATGCACCGGCCGGGGTCGGAGACGAGCAGTACTTC
.,TRBJ1-3,.,TRBV29-1,CSVGWGLSTGSGNTIYF,TGCAGCGTTGGATGGGGGTTGAGTACGGGTTCGGGAAACACCATATATTTT
.,TRBJ1-2,.,TRBV6-1,CASSETGGFYTGYTF,TGTGCCAGCAGTGAGACAGGTGGTTTTTATACTGGCTACACCTTC
.,TRBJ2-3,TRBD1,TRBV2,CASSYRGSTDTQYF,TGTGCCAGCTCCTACAGGGGATCCACAGATACGCAGTATTTT
.,TRBJ2-7,.,TRBV20-1,CSARDTKRGRYEQYF,TGCAGTGCTAGAGATACAAAGAGGGGCCGGTACGAGCAGTACTTC
.,TRBJ1-2,.,TRBV12-3/TRBV12-4,CASSGWDYGYTF,TGTGCCAGCAGCGGGTGGGACTATGGCTACACCTTC
.,TRBJ2-6,.,TRBV6-5,CASSYSFSGNAAGANVLTF,TGTGCCAGCAGTTACTCGTTTTCTGGTAACGCCGCCGGGGCCAACGTCCTGACTTTC
few,TRBJ2-2,.,TRBV15,CATSRDEERLTGELFF,TGTGCCACCAGCAGAGATGAGGAGCGACTCACCGGGGAGCTGTTTTTT
.,TRBJ1-4,.,TRBV5-1,CASSGSDREKLFF,TGCGCCAGCAGCGGTTCTGACCGGGAAAAACTGTTTTTT
.,TRBJ2-1,.,TRBV21-1,CASPGQGNNEQFF,TGTGCCAGCCCGGGACAGGGGAACAATGAGCAGTTCTTC
.,TRBJ2-2,.,TRBV7-9,CASSPEAGELFF,TGTGCCAGCAGCCCTGAGGCCGGGGAGCTGTTTTTT
.,TRBJ2-1,TRBD2,TRBV5-1,CASSVTGTSGSRNEQFF,TGCGCCAGCAGCGTAACCGGGACTAGCGGGAGCAGAAATGAGCAGTTCTTC
many,TRBJ1-4,.,TRBV4-3,CASSTRWGQTNEKLFF,TGCGCCAGCAGCACCCGATGGGGGCAGACTAATGAAAAACTGTTTTTT
.,TRBJ2-1,.,TRBV12-3/TRBV12-4,CASRRISEQFF,TGTGCCAGCAGAAGGATCTCTGAGCAGTTCTTC
few,TRBJ1-1,.,TRBV4-1,CASSQEGGLVAFF,TGCGCCAGCAGCCAAGAGGGAGGGCTTGTAGCTTTCTTT
many,TRBJ1-1,.,TRBV5-5,CASSGGAVNTEAFF,TGTGCCAGCAGCGGGGGGGCGGTGAACACTGAAGCTTTCTTT
many,TRBJ2-7,TRBD1,TRBV5-1,CASRLDRGYEQYF,TGCGCCAGCAGATTAGACAGGGGTTACGAGCAGTACTTC
few,TRBJ2-7,.,TRBV13,CASSHRDYEQYF,TGTGCCAGCAGCCACAGGGACTACGAGCAGTACTTC
.,TRBJ2-3,.,TRBV2,CASSEAWQGGDTQYF,TGTGCCAGCAGTGAAGCCTGGCAGGGGGGAGATACGCAGTATTTT
once,TRBJ2-2,TRBD2,TRBV7-8,CASSLGQRGGELFF,TGTGCCAGCAGCTTAGGCCAGCGGGGCGGGGAGCTGTTTTTT
.,TRBJ2-5,.,TRBV28,CASSFGGGSGETQYF,TGTGCCAGCAGTTTTGGGGGCGGGAGTGGAGAGACCCAGTACTTC
.,TRBJ1-2,TRBD1,TRBV20-1,CSARPPGQKITNYGYTF,TGCAGTGCTAGGCCCCCGGGACAGAAAATAACTAACTATGGCTACACCTTC
few,TRBJ1-5,TRBD1,TRBV24-1,CATSETGTGYSQPQHF,TGTGCCACCAGTGAAACCGGGACAGGGTACAGTCAGCCCCAGCATTTT
many,TRBJ1-1,TRBD1,TRBV12-3/TRBV12-4,CASSPNRGLGAFF,TGTGCCAGCAGCCCAAACAGGGGCCTAGGAGCTTTCTTT
few,TRBJ1-5,TRBD1,TRBV11-2,CASSLEGYAGGHQPQHF,TGTGCCAGCAGCTTAGAGGGGTACGCAGGGGGCCATCAGCCCCAGCATTTT
.,TRBJ2-7,TRBD2,TRBV7-2,CASSLASGGNTYEQYF,TGTGCCAGCAGCTTAGCTAGCGGGGGGAATACCTACGAGCAGTACTTC
.,TRBJ2-3,.,TRBV5-4,CASSLMEDTQYF,TGTGCCAGCAGCTTGATGGAAGATACGCAGTATTTT
.,TRBJ1-1,.,TRBV18,CASSPRGWVNTEAFF,TGTGCCAGCTCACCGAGGGGATGGGTGAACACTGAAGCTTTCTTT
few,TRBJ2-1,TRBD2,TRBV7-3,CASSPGLLDNEQFF,TGTGCCAGCAGTCCGGGACTACTAGACAATGAGCAGTTCTTC
few,TRBJ1-2,TRBD1,TRBV12-3/TRBV12-4,CASSSPLTWTGEGYTF,TGTGCCAGCAGTTCCCCACTGACTTGGACAGGGGAAGGCTACACCTTC
few,TRBJ1-2,TRBD1,TRBV12-3/TRBV12-4,CASSWNRGSPNYGYTF,TGTGCCAGCAGTTGGAACAGGGGTTCGCCTAACTATGGCTACACCTTC
.,TRBJ2-2,.,TRBV5-1,CASSLDGAVELFF,TGCGCCAGCAGCTTGGATGGGGCAGTCGAGCTGTTTTTT
.,TRBJ1-1,.,TRBV29-1,CSVETLNTEAFF,TGCAGCGTTGAAACCCTGAACACTGAAGCTTTCTTT
.,TRBJ1-1,.,TRBV7-9,CASSFYSGVRGTEAFF,TGTGCCAGCAGCTTCTATTCGGGGGTCAGGGGCACTGAAGCTTTCTTT
.,TRBJ2-2,.,TRBV12-3/TRBV12-4,CASRGAWAGELFF,TGTGCCAGCAGGGGGGCCTGGGCCGGGGAGCTGTTTTTT
.,TRBJ1-6,.,TRBV3-1,CASSQDWGSSYNSPLHF,TGTGCCAGCAGCCAAGATTGGGGGAGCTCCTATAATTCACCCCTCCACTTT
.,TRBJ2-7,TRBD2,TRBV20-1,CSASSPASGSYEQYF,TGCAGTGCTAGTAGCCCGGCTAGCGGGAGTTACGAGCAGTACTTC
.,TRBJ1-5,.,TRBV5-5,CASSLVVSPPNQPQHF,TGTGCCAGCAGCTTGGTGGTCTCCCCCCCCAATCAGCCCCAGCATTTT
few,TRBJ2-1,.,TRBV20-1,CSASERSRYNEQFF,TGCAGTGCTAGTGAAAGGAGCCGCTACAATGAGCAGTTCTTC